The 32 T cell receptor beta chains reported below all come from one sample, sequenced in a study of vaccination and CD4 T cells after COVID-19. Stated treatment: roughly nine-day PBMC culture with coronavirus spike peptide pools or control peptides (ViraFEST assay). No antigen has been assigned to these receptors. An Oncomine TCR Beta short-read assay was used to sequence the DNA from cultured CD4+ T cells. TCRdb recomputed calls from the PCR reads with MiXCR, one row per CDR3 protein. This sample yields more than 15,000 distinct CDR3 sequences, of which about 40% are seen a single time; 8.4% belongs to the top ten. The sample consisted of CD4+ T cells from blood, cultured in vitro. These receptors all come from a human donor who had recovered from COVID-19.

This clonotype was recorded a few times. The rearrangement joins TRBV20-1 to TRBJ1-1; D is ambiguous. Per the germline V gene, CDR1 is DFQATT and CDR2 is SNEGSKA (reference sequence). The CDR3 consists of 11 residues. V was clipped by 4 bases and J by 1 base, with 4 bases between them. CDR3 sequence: CSATGNTEAFF. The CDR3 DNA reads TGCAGTGCTACAGGGAACACTGAAGCTTTCTTT.

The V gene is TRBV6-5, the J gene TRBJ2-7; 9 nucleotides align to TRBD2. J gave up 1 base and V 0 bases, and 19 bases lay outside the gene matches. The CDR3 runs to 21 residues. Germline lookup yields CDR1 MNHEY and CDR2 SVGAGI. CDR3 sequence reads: CASSYSLFRKPATSGSYEQYF. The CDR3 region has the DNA TGTGCCAGCAGTTACTCTTTATTTCGAAAGCCCGCGACTAGCGGTTCCTACGAGCAGTACTTC.

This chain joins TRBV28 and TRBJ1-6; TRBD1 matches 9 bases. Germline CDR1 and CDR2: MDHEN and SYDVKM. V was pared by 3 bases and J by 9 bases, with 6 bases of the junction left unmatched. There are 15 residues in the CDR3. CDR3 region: CASSLGDREGSPLHF. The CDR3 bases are TGTGCCAGCAGTTTGGGGGACAGGGAGGGTTCACCCCTCCACTTT.

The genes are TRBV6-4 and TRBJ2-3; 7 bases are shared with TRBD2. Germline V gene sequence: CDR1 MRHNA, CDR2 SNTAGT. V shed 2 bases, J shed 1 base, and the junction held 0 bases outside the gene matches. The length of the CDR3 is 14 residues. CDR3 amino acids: CASSDAGGTDTQYF. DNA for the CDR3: TGTGCCAGCAGTGACGCGGGAGGCACAGATACGCAGTATTTT.

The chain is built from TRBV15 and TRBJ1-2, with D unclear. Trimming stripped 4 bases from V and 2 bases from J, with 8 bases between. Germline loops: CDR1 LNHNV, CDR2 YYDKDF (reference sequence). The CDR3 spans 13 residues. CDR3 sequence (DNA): TGTGCCACCAGCATTGGAGGGAACTATGGCTACACCTTC. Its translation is CATSIGGNYGYTF.

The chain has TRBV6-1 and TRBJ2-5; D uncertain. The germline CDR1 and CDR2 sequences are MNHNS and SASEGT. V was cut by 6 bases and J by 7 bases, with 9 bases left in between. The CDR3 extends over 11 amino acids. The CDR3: CASSHAGTQYF. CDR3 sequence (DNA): TGTGCCAGCAGCCACGCCGGGACCCAGTACTTC.

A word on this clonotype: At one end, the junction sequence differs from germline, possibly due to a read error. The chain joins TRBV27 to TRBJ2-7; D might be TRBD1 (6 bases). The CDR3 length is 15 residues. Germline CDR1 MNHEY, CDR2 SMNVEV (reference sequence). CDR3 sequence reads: CASGLSNQGIYEQYF. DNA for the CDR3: TGTGCCAGCGGTTTATCAAACCAGGGGATCTACGAGCAGTACTTC.

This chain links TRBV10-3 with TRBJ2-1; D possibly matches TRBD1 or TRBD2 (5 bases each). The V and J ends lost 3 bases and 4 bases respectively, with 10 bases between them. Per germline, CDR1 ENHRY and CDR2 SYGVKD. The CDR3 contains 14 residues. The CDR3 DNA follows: TGTGCCATCAGTGACCCGGGACGATACAATGAGCAGTTCTTC. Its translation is CAISDPGRYNEQFF.

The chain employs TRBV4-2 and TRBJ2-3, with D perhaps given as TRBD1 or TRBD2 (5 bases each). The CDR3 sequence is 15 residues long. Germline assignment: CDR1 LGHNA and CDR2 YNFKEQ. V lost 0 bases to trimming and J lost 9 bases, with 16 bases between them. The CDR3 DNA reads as TGTGCCAGCAGCCAAGATATGGATAGAGGGGCCACGCAGTATTTT. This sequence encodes CASSQDMDRGATQYF.

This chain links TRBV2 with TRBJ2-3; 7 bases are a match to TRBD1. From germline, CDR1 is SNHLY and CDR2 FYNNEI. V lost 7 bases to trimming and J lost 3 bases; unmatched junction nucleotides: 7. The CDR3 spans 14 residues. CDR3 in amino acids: CASTGQTLTDTQYF. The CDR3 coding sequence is TGTGCCAGCACGGGACAGACACTAACAGATACGCAGTATTTT.

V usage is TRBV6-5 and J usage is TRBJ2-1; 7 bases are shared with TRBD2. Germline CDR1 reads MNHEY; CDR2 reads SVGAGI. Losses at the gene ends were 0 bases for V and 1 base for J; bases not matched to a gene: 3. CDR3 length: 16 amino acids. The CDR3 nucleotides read TGTGCCAGCAGTTACTCGGGGGGAGGGTCCTACAATGAGCAGTTCTTC. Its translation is CASSYSGGGSYNEQFF.

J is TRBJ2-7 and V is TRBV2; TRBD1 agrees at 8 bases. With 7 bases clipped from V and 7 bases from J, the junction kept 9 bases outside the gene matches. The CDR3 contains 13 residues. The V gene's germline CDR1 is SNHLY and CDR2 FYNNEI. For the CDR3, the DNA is TGTGCCAGCATACTCACACAGGGGGGAGAGCAGTACTTC. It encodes CASILTQGGEQYF.

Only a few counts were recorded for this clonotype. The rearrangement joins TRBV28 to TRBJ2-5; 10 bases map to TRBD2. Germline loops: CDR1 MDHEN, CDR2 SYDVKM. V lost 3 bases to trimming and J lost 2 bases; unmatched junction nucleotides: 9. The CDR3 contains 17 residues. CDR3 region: CASSLSSGRGRQETQYF. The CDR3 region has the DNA TGTGCCAGCAGTTTGTCTAGCGGGAGAGGCCGGCAAGAGACCCAGTACTTC.

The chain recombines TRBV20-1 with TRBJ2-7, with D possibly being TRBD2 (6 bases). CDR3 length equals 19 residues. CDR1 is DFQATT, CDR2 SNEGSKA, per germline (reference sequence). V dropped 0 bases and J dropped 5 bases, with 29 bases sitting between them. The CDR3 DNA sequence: TGCAGTGCTAGAGATCGCGGGGCAGGGCGAGTCCAGGCTAGGGACGAGCAGTACTTC. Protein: CSARDRGAGRVQARDEQYF.

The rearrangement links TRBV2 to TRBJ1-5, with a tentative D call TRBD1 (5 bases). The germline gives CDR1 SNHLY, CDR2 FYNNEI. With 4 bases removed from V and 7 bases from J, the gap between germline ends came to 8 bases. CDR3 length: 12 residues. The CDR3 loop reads CASSAEGQPQHF. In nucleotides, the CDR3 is TGTGCCAGCAGTGCGGAGGGGCAGCCCCAGCATTTT.

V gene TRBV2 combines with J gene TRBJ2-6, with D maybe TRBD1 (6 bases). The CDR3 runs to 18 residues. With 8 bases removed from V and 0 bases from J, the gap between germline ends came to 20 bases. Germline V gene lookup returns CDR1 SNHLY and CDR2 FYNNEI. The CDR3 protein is CASLPGQGRHSGANVLTF. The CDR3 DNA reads TGTGCCAGCCTTCCAGGGCAGGGGCGCCACTCTGGGGCCAACGTCCTGACTTTC.

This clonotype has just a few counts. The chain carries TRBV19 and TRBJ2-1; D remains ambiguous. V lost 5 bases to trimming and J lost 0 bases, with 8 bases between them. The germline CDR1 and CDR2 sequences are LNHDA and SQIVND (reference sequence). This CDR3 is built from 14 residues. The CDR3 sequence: CASSGSSSYNEQFF. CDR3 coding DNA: TGTGCCAGTAGTGGAAGTAGCTCCTACAATGAGCAGTTCTTC. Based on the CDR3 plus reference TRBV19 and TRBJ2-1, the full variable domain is DGGITQSPKYLFRKEGQNVTLSCEQNLNHDAMYWYRQDPGQGLRLIYYSQIVNDFQKGDIAEGYSVSREKKESFPLTVTSAQKNPTAFYLCASSGSSSYNEQFFGPGTRLTVL.

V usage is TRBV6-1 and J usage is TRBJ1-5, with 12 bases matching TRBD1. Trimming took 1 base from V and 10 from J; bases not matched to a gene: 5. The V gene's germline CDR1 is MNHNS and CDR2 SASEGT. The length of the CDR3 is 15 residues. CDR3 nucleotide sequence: TGTGCCAGCAGTGAAGGGGGACAGGGGGCGGATCCCCAGCATTTT. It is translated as CASSEGGQGADPQHF.

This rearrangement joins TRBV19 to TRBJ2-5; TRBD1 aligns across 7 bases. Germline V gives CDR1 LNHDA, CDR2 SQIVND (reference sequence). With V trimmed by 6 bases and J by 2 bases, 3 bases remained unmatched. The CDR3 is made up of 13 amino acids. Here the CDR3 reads CASRTTGQETQYF. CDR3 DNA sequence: TGTGCCAGTAGGACGACAGGGCAAGAGACCCAGTACTTC.

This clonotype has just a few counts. CDR3 residues: CSARDAGTPTDTQYF. In DNA form, the CDR3 reads TGCAGTGCTAGAGACGCCGGGACACCCACAGATACGCAGTATTTT. V gene TRBV20-1 combines with J gene TRBJ2-3, with D possibly TRBD1 on 6 matching bases. V lost 0 bases, J lost 2 bases, and 12 bases lay in between. CDR1 is DFQATT, CDR2 SNEGSKA, per germline (reference sequence). This CDR3 is built from 15 residues.

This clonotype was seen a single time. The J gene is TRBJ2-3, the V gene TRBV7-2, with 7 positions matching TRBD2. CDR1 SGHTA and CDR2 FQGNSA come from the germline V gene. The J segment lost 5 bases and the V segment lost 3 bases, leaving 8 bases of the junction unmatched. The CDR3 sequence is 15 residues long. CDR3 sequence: CASSFGGGLGDTQYF. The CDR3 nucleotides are TGTGCCAGCAGCTTTGGGGGAGGGCTCGGAGATACGCAGTATTTT.

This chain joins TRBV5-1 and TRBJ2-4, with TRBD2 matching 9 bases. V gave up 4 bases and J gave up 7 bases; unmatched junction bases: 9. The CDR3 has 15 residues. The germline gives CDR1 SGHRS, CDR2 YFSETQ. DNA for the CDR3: TGCGCCAGCAGCCGGGGGGCGGGAGGGCCGAACATTCAGTACTTC. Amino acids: CASSRGAGGPNIQYF.

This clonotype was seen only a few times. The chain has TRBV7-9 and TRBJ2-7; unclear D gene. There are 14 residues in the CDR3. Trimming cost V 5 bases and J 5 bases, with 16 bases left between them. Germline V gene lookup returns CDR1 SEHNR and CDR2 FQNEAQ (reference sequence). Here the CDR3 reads CASSPKGPINEQYF. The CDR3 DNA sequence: TGTGCCAGCAGCCCAAAAGGGCCGATTAACGAGCAGTACTTC.

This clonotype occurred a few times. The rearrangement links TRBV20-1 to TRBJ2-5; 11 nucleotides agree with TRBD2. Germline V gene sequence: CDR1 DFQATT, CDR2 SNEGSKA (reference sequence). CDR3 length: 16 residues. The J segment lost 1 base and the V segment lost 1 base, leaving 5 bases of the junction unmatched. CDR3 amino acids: CSARGTLAGGQETQYF. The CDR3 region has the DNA TGCAGTGCTAGAGGTACCCTAGCGGGAGGCCAAGAGACCCAGTACTTC.

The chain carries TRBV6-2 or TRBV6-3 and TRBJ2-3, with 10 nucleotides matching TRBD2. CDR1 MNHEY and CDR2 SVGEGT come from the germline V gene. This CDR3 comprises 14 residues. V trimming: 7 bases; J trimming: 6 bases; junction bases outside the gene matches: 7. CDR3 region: CASTRTSGTDTQYF. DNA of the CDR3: TGTGCCAGCACCCGGACTAGCGGTACGGATACGCAGTATTTT.

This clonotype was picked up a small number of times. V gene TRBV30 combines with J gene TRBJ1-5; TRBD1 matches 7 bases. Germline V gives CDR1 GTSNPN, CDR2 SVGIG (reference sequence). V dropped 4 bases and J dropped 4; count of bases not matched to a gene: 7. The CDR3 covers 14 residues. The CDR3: CAWTRDRANQPQHF. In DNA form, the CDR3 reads TGTGCCTGGACCCGGGACAGAGCTAATCAGCCCCAGCATTTT.

The DNA of the CDR3 is TGTGCCAGCAGTAGCGGGAGCTCCTACAATGAGCAGTTCTTC. Its translation: CASSSGSSYNEQFF. V usage is TRBV6-2 or TRBV6-3 and J usage is TRBJ2-1, with 8 bases fitting TRBD2. The V and J ends lost 5 bases and 0 bases, in that order; junction bases with no gene match: 0. Germline V CDR1 and CDR2: MNHEY, SVGEGT. This CDR3 contains 14 residues.

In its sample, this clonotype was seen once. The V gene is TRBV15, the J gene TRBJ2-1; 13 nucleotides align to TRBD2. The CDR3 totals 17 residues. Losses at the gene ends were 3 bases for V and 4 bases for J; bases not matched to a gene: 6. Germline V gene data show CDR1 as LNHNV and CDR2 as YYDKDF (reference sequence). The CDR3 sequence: CATSSYLLAGGYNEQFF. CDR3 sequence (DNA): TGTGCCACCAGCAGTTACCTACTAGCGGGAGGGTACAATGAGCAGTTCTTC.

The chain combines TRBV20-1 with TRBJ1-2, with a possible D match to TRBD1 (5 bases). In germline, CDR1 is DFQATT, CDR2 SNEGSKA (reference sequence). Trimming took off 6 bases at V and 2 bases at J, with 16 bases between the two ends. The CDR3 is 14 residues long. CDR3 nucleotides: TGCAGTGCCAACCAGGGCCTAGGGAACTATGGCTACACCTTC. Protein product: CSANQGLGNYGYTF.

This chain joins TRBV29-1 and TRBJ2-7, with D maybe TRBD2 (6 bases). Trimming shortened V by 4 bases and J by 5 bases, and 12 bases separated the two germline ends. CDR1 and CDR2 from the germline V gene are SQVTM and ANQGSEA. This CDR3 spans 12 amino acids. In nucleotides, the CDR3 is TGCAGCGTTGGGGCGGGGTCCCACGAGCAGTACTTC. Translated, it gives CSVGAGSHEQYF.

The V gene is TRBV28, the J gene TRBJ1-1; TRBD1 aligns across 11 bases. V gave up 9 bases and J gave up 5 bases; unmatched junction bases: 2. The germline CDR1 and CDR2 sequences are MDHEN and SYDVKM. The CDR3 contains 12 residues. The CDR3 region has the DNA TGTGCCAGTGGGGACAGGGGGACTGAAGCTTTCTTT. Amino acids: CASGDRGTEAFF.

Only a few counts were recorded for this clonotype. The CDR3 nucleotides read TGTGCCATCAGTGAGTCGGGACTAGCGGGACTTAATACGCAGTATTTT. Residues: CAISESGLAGLNTQYF. The chain joins TRBV10-3 to TRBJ2-3, with 13 bases matching TRBD2. The CDR3 extends over 16 amino acids. V dropped 0 bases and J dropped 7; count of bases not matched to a gene: 4. Germline CDR1 reads ENHRY; CDR2 reads SYGVKD.